These T cell receptor beta chains were read from a single sample in a study of blood T cell repertoires in COVID-19. This table comes from immunoSEQ multiplex PCR, and its TCRdb copy is limited to in-frame clones, with some not included. The data show some 200,000 clones, around nine tenths seen once. The specimen sequenced was peripheral blood. These receptor sequences come from a middle-aged man with active or convalescent COVID-19. The CDR3 runs from the conserved cysteine through the conserved F or W. The D gene is left open where the match is weak. Not every row has a clone size; where given, it reads once, few, many or a size class.

>NA|NA|TRBJ1-3|20|TRBV4-2
CASSQDVSGTLTFSGNTIYF
TGTGCCAGCAGCCAAGATGTGAGCGGGACTCTTACTTTCTCTGGAAACACCATATATTTT
>NA|TRBD1|TRBJ1-1|15|TRBV11-3
CASSEGGAVNTEAFF
TGTGCCAGCAGCGAAGGGGGCGCGGTGAACACTGAAGCTTTCTTT
>NA|TRBD1|TRBJ2-1|16|TRBV7-9
CASSLLRDSLGNEQFF
TGTGCCAGCAGCCTGCTCCGGGACAGCCTCGGCAATGAGCAGTTCTTC
>NA|NA|TRBJ1-5|14|TRBV6-5
CASRDSTLNQPQHF
TGTGCCAGCAGGGACAGTACACTCAATCAGCCCCAGCATTTT
>NA|TRBD1|TRBJ2-1|15|TRBV30
CAYMSRDRGGDEQFF
TGTGCTTACATGTCCCGGGACAGGGGTGGCGATGAGCAGTTCTTC
>few|NA|TRBJ1-2|12|TRBV19
CASSTGDYGYTF
TGTGCCAGTAGTACAGGGGACTATGGCTACACCTTC
>NA|TRBD1|TRBJ2-7|15|TRBV6-6
CASISLDRGYYEQYF
TGTGCCAGCATTTCCTTGGACAGGGGGTACTACGAGCAGTACTTC
>many|NA|TRBJ2-7|14|TRBV25-1
CASSEGTGLYEQYF
TGTGCCAGCAGTGAGGGGACGGGACTGTACGAGCAGTACTTC
>NA|TRBD2|TRBJ2-5|14|TRBV18
CASSPGLGQETQYF
TGTGCCAGCTCACCCGGACTAGGCCAAGAGACCCAGTACTTC
>NA|NA|TRBJ2-2|18|TRBV2
CASSDGRLRQLVTGELFF
TGTGCCAGCAGTGATGGCCGATTGCGGCAGTTAGTCACCGGGGAGCTGTTTTTT
>NA|NA|TRBJ1-5|15|TRBV6-6
CASSGTHYSNQPQHF
TGTGCCAGCAGCGGGACACATTATAGCAATCAGCCCCAGCATTTT
>NA|NA|TRBJ2-3|15|TRBV9
CASSVVELYTDTQYF
TGTGCCAGCAGCGTAGTAGAACTGTACACAGATACGCAGTATTTT
>few|NA|TRBJ1-5|13|TRBV19
CASSGPVNQPQHF
TGTGCCAGTAGTGGGCCCGTCAATCAGCCCCAGCATTTT
>once|TRBD1|TRBJ2-3|14|TRBV2
CASSWDRVSDTQYF
TGTGCCAGCAGTTGGGACAGGGTTTCAGATACGCAGTATTTT
>NA|TRBD2|TRBJ2-3|16|TRBV30
CAWSGIAGASTDTQYF
TGTGCCTGGAGTGGTATAGCGGGGGCGAGCACAGATACGCAGTATTTT
>NA|NA|TRBJ1-6|17|TRBV27
CASRQDTPSSYNSPLHF
TGTGCCAGCCGTCAGGACACACCTAGCTCCTATAATTCACCCCTCCACTTT
>NA|TRBD2|TRBJ2-5|14|TRBV7-8
CASSPGTSRETQYF
TGTGCCAGCAGCCCGGGGACTAGCAGGGAGACCCAGTACTTC
>NA|NA|TRBJ1-2|13|TRBV12-3/TRBV12-4
CASSSDRDYGYTF
TGTGCCAGCAGTTCAGACAGAGACTATGGCTACACCTTC